Shown below are 13 T cell receptor beta chains from a single sample sequenced in a study of blood T cell repertoires in COVID-19. This table comes from immunoSEQ multiplex PCR, and its TCRdb copy is limited to in-frame clones, with some not included. The sample contains around 500,000 clones, 70% to 90% of which appear only once. Sequenced material: PBMCs or T cells enriched from blood (not recorded which). The receptors come from a woman aged 35 to 49 who had recovered from COVID-19.

This sequence joins TRBV6-5 and TRBJ2-7, with TRBD2 matching 10 bases. From germline, CDR1 is MNHEY and CDR2 SVGAGI. V trimming: 0 bases; J trimming: 4 bases; junction bases outside the gene matches: 6. This CDR3 has 16 amino acids. The CDR3 loop reads CASSYSSTSGAYEQYF. Here the CDR3 DNA reads TGTGCCAGCAGTTACTCATCAACTAGCGGGGCTTACGAGCAGTACTTC.

The V gene is TRBV15, the J gene TRBJ1-5, with D hard to call. The V and J ends lost 0 bases and 9 bases respectively, with 12 bases between them. CDR1 and CDR2 from the germline V gene are LNHNV and YYDKDF (reference sequence). This CDR3 contains 14 residues. This CDR3 is CATSRDREVRPQHF. CDR3 nucleotides: TGTGCCACCAGCAGAGATCGAGAGGTTAGGCCCCAGCATTTT.

The chain uses TRBV29-1 and TRBJ1-1; TRBD1 might be the D (6 bases). Germline CDR1 is SQVTM and CDR2 is ANQGSEA. CDR3 length equals 13 residues. V gave up 5 bases and J gave up 6 bases, with 16 bases separating them. The CDR3 sequence is CSVLLGGGAEAFF. The CDR3 DNA follows: TGCAGCGTTTTATTGGGAGGGGGGGCTGAAGCTTTCTTT. Full variable domain (remainder filled in from reference TRBV29-1 and TRBJ1-1): SAVISQKPSRDICQRGTSLTIQCQVDSQVTMMFWYRQQPGQSLTLIATANQGSEATYESGFVIDKFPISRPNLTFSTLTVSNMSPEDSSIYLCSVLLGGGAEAFFGQGTRLTVV.

This rearrangement joins TRBV7-2 to TRBJ2-5, with 9 bases aligning to TRBD1. This CDR3 region has 15 residues. The V segment lost 0 bases and the J segment 4 bases; nucleotides outside the gene matches: 3. Looked up from germline, CDR1 is SGHTA and CDR2 is FQGNSA. Here the CDR3 DNA reads TGTGCCAGCAGCTTAGCACAGGGGGCACGAGAGACCCAGTACTTC. It yields the protein CASSLAQGARETQYF.

A word on this clone: Different DNA sequences within this sample yield the same CDR3. This chain uses TRBV6-2 or TRBV6-3 with TRBJ1-1; 7 nucleotides match TRBD1. Looked up from germline, CDR1 is MNHEY and CDR2 is SVGEGT. This CDR3 has 16 residues. V lost 2 bases, J lost 0 bases, and 6 bases stayed unmatched. CDR3 loop: CASSYARQGVNTEAFF. As DNA, the CDR3 is TGTGCCAGCAGTTACGCCCGACAGGGAGTGAACACTGAAGCTTTCTTT.

The sample holds a few counts of this clone. V is TRBV25-1 and J is TRBJ2-7, with TRBD2 as a possible D gene (5 bases). Germline values: CDR1 MGHDK, CDR2 SYGVNS. Trimming stripped 8 bases from V and 4 bases from J, with 15 bases between. The CDR3 runs 13 residues. CDR3 nucleotides: TGTGCCAGCGGAGGATTCTTGGAGTACGAGCAGTACTTC. It is translated as CASGGFLEYEQYF.

The V and J genes are TRBV5-1 and TRBJ2-3; no clear D. Germline V lookup: CDR1 SGHRS, CDR2 YFSETQ. The germline V and J ends were trimmed by 4 bases and 1 base, with 7 bases remaining between them. The CDR3 extends over 13 amino acids. The CDR3 region has the DNA TGCGCCAGCAGCCTCCCCGGCACAGATACGCAGTATTTT. Translation gives CASSLPGTDTQYF. The whole variable domain, remainder taken from reference TRBV5-1 and TRBJ2-3, is KAGVTQTPRYLIKTRGQQVTLSCSPISGHRSVSWYQQTPGQGLQFLFEYFSETQRNKGNFPGRFSGRQFSNSRSEMNVSTLELGDSALYLCASSLPGTDTQYFGPGTRLTVL.

The rearrangement joins TRBV27 to TRBJ2-1, with TRBD2 identical over 9 bases. V trimming: 6 bases; J trimming: 5 bases; junction bases outside the gene matches: 8. The CDR3 length is 15 residues. The germline CDR1 and CDR2 sequences are MNHEY and SMNVEV (reference sequence). This CDR3 reads CASRIAGVTHNEQFF. CDR3 in DNA: TGTGCCAGCAGGATAGCGGGAGTAACGCACAATGAGCAGTTCTTC.

The chain combines TRBV15 with TRBJ1-6; D uncertain. Looked up from germline, CDR1 is LNHNV and CDR2 is YYDKDF (reference sequence). The CDR3 length is 13 residues. The ends were cut back, 0 bases at V and 11 bases at J, with 8 bases in the middle. DNA of the CDR3: TGTGCCACCAGCAGAGACCGAGGGACACCCCTCCACTTT. The encoded protein is CATSRDRGTPLHF.

DNA of the CDR3: TGTGCCAGCAGGGGCCCTGGGTATGGCTACACCTTC. Protein sequence: CASRGPGYGYTF. The chain carries TRBV6-4 and TRBJ1-2; D is unclear. The germline V gene encodes CDR1 MRHNA and CDR2 SNTAGT. The CDR3 spans 12 residues. V was clipped by 6 bases and J by 5 bases, with 10 bases between them.

This sequence joins TRBV27 and TRBJ2-1, with TRBD2 matching 16 bases. Trimming removed 5 bases from V and 12 bases from J; junction bases left unmatched: 16. Germline CDR1 is MNHEY and CDR2 is SMNVEV (reference sequence). The CDR3 runs 18 residues. This CDR3 reads CASSPQGLAGGVNRGQFF. The CDR3, as DNA: TGTGCCAGCAGTCCACAGGGACTAGCGGGAGGGGTTAATCGGGGGCAGTTCTTC.

This chain connects TRBV10-2 to TRBJ2-7; 8 bases match TRBD2. After removal of 6 bases from V and 0 bases from J, the junction contained 1 base not matched to a gene. This CDR3 contains 13 residues. Per germline, CDR1 WSHSY and CDR2 SAAADI. The CDR3 DNA is TGCGCCAGCAGGAGCGGGAGCTCCTACGAGCAGTACTTC. Amino acid sequence: CASRSGSSYEQYF.

The chain has TRBV11-3 and TRBJ1-4; 8 nucleotides agree with TRBD1. This CDR3 spans 17 amino acids. Germline assignment: CDR1 SGHNT and CDR2 YENEEA. The trim removed 1 base at V and 4 bases at J, leaving 8 bases unmatched. CDR3 coding DNA: TGTGCCAGCAGCTTAGGCCCCGGACAGGGCCTTAATGAAAAACTGTTTTTT. This translates into CASSLGPGQGLNEKLFF. Complete variable domain (other parts from reference TRBV11-3 and TRBJ1-4): EAGVVQSPRYKIIEKKQPVAFWCNPISGHNTLYWYLQNLGQGPELLIRYENEEAVDDSQLPKDRFSAERLKGVDSTLKIQPAELGDSAVYLCASSLGPGQGLNEKLFFGSGTQLSVL.